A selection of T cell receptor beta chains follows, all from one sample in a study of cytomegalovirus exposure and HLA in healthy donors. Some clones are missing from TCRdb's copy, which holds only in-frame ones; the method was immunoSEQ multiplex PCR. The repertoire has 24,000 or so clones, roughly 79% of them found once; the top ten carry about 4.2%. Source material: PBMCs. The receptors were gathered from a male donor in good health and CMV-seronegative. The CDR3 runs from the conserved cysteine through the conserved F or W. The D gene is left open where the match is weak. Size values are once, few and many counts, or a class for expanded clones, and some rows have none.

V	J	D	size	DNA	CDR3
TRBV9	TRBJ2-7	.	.	TGTGCCAGCAGCGTAGGGGTTTCGGGGAGCTCCTACGAGCAGTACTTC	CASSVGVSGSSYEQYF
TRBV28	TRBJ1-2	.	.	TGTGCCAGCAGTTTACAGGCTCAAGGCTATGGCTACACCTTC	CASSLQAQGYGYTF
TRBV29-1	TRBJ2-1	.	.	TGCAGCGTCATGGACAGTCTCCTCAATGAGCAGTTCTTC	CSVMDSLLNEQFF
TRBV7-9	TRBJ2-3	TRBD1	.	TGTGCCAGCAGGCGGGACAGGGGCACAGATACGCAGTATTTT	CASRRDRGTDTQYF
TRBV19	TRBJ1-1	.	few	TGTGCCAGTAGTCGGGAGGGACAACAAGAAGCTTTCTTT	CASSREGQQEAFF
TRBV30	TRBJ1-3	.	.	TGTGCCTGGAGCCTGACAGGAGGAAACACCATATATTTT	CAWSLTGGNTIYF
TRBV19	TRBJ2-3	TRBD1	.	TGTGCCAGTAGCAAAACGACAGGGGCGGCAGTAACAGATACGCAGTATTTT	CASSKTTGAAVTDTQYF
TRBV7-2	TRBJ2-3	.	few	TGTGCCAGCAACGCAGACTGGCACAGCACAGATACGCAGTATTTT	CASNADWHSTDTQYF
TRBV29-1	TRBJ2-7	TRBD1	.	TGCAGCACCGGACAGGGGGAGGGGTACGAGCAGTACTTC	CSTGQGEGYEQYF
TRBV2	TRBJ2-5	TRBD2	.	TGTGCCAGCAGTGAAGGCCCCGCGGGGGGCCGAGAGACCCAGTACTTC	CASSEGPAGGRETQYF